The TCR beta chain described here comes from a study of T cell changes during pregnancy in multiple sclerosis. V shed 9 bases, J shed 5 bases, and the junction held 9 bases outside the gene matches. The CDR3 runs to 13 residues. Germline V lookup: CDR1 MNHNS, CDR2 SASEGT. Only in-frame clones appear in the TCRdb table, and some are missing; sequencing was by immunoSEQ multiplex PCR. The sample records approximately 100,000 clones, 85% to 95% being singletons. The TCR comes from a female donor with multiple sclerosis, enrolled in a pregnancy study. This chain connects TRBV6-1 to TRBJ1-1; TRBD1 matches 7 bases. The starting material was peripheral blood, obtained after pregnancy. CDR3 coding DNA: TGTGCCAGTTTCGCCGACAGGGATACTGAAGCTTTCTTT. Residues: CASFADRDTEAFF.